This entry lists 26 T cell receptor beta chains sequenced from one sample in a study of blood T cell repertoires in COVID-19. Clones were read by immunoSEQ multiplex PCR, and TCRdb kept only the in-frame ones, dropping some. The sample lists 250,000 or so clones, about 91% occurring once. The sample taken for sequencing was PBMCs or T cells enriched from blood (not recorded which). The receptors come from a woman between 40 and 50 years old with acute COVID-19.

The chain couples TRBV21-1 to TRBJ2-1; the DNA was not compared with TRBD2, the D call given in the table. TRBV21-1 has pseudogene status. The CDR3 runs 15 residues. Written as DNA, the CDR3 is TGTGCCAGCAGCCTCGCCCGGGACTACCACAATGAGCAGTTCTTC. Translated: CASSLARDYHNEQFF.

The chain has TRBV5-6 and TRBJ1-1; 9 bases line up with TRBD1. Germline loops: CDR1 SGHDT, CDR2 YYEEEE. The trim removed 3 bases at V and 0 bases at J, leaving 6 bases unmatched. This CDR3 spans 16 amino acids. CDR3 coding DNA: TGTGCCAGCAGCTCATACAGGGGGCGGGTGAACACTGAAGCTTTCTTT. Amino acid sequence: CASSSYRGRVNTEAFF.

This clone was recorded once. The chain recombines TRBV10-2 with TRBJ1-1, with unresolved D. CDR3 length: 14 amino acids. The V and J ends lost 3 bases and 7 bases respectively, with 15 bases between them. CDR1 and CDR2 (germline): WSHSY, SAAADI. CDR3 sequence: CASSELRLYNEAFF. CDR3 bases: TGCGCCAGCAGTGAACTGCGGCTCTATAATGAAGCTTTCTTT.

Written as DNA, the CDR3 is TGCGCCAGCAGCTTGGCGTTACAGGGGAATAGCTATGGCTACACCTTC. Protein product: CASSLALQGNSYGYTF. The V gene is TRBV5-1, the J gene TRBJ1-2; TRBD1 matches at 7 bases. The CDR3 consists of 16 residues. Trimming took 0 bases from V and 4 from J; bases not matched to a gene: 9. The germline V gene encodes CDR1 SGHRS and CDR2 YFSETQ.

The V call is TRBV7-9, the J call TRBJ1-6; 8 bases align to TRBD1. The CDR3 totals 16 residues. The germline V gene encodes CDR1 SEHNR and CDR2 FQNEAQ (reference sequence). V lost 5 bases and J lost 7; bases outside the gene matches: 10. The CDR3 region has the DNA TGTGCCAGCAGCCCTAGGACAGGGCAAGCCAATTCACCCCTCCACTTT. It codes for CASSPRTGQANSPLHF.

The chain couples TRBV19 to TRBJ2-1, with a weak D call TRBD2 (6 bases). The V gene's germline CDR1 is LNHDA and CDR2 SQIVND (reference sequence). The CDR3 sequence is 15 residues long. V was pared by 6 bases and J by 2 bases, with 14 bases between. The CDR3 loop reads CASRKAWGAYNEQFF. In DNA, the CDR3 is TGTGCCAGTAGGAAGGCTTGGGGGGCCTACAATGAGCAGTTCTTC.

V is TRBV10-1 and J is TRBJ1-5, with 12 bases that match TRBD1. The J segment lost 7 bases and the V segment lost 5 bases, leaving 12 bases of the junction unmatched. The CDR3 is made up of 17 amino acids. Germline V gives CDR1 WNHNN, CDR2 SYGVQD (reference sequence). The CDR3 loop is CASSTGTGGEVRQPQHF. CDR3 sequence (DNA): TGCGCCAGCAGTACGGGGACAGGGGGCGAAGTTAGACAGCCCCAGCATTTT.

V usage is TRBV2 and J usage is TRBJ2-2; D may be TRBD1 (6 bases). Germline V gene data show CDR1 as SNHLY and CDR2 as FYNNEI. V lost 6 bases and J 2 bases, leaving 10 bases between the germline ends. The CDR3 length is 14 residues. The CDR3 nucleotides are TGTGCCAGCAGAGAACAGGGAAACACCGGGGAGCTGTTTTTT. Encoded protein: CASREQGNTGELFF.

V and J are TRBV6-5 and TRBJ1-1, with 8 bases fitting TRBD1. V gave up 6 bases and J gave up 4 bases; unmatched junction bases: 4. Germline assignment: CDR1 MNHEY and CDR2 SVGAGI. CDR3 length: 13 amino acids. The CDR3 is CASSFDRGTEAFF. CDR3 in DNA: TGTGCCAGCAGCTTCGACAGGGGCACTGAAGCTTTCTTT.

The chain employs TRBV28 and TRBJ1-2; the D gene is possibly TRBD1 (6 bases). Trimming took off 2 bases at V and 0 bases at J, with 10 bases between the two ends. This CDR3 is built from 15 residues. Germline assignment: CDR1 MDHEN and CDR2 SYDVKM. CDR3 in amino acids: CASSLGGAPNYGYTF. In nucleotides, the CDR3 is TGTGCCAGCAGTTTAGGGGGGGCACCTAACTATGGCTACACCTTC.

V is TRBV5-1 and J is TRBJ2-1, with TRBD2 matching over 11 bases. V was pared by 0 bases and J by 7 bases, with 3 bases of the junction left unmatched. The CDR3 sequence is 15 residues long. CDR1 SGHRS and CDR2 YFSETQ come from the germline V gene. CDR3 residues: CASSLDTSGSNEQFF. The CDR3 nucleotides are TGCGCCAGCAGCTTGGATACTAGCGGGAGTAATGAGCAGTTCTTC.

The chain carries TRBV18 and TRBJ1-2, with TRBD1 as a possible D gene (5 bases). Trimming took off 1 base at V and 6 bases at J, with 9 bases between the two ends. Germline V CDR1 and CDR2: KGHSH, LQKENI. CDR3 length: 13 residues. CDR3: CASSPQPGHGYTF. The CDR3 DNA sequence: TGTGCCAGCTCACCACAGCCAGGGCATGGCTACACCTTC.

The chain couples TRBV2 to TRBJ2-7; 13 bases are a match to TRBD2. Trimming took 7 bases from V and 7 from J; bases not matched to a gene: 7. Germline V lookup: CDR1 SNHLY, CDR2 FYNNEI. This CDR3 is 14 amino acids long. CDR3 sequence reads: CASTFTTSGREQYV. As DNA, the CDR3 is TGTGCCAGCACCTTTACGACTAGCGGGAGGGAGCAGTACGTC.

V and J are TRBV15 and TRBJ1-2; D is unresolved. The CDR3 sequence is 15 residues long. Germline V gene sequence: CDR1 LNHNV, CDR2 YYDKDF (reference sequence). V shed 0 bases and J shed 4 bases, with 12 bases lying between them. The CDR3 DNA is TGTGCCACCAGCAGAGATCTTCGGGAGGGCTATGGCTACACCTTC. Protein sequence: CATSRDLREGYGYTF.

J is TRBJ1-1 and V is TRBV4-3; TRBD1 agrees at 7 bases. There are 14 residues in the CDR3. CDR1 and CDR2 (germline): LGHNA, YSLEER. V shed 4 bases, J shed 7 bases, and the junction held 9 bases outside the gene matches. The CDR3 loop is CASSRRQGSSEAFF. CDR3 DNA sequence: TGCGCCAGCAGCCGGCGACAGGGTTCAAGTGAAGCTTTCTTT.

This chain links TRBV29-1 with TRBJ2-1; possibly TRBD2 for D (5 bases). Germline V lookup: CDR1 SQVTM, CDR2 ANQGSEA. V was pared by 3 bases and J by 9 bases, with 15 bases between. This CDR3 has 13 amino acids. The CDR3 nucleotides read TGCAGCGTTGAGCGAAGCGGTAAGGGTGAGCAGTTCTTC. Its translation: CSVERSGKGEQFF.

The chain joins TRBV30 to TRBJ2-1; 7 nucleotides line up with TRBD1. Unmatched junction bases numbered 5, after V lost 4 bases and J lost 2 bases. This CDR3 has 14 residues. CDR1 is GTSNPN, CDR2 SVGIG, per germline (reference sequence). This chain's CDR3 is CAWTMGQTYNEQFF. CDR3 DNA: TGTGCCTGGACAATGGGACAGACCTACAATGAGCAGTTCTTC. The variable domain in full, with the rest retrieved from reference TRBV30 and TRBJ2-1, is SQTIHQWPATLVQPVGSPLSLECTVEGTSNPNLYWYRQAAGRGLQLLFYSVGIGQISSEVPQNLSASRPQDRQFILSSKKLLLSDSGFYLCAWTMGQTYNEQFFGPGTRLTVL.

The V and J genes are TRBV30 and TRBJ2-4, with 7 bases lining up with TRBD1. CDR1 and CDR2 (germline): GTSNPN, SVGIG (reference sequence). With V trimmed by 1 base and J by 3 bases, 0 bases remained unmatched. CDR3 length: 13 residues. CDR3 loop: CAWSGTGKNIQYF. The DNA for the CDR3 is TGTGCCTGGAGTGGGACAGGCAAAAACATTCAGTACTTC.

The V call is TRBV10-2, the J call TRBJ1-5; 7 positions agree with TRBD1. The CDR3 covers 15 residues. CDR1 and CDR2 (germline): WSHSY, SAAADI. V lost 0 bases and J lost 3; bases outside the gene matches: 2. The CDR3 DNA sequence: TGCGCCAGCAGTGAGTCGACAGGGTCCAATCAGCCCCAGCATTTT. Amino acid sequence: CASSESTGSNQPQHF.

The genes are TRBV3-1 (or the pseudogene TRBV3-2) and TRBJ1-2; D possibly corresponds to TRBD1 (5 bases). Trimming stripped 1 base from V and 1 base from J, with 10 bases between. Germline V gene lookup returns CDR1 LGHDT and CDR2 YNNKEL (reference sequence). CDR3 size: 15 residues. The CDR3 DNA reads TGTGCCAGCAGCCAAGCGCTGGACATTAACTATGGCTACACCTTC. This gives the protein CASSQALDINYGYTF.

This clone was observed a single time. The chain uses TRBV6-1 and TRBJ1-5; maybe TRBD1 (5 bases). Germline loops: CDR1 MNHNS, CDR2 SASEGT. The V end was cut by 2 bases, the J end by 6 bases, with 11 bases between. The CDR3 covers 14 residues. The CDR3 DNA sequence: TGTGCCAGCAGTGAAAACCGGGGGGTTCAGCCCCAGCATTTT. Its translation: CASSENRGVQPQHF.

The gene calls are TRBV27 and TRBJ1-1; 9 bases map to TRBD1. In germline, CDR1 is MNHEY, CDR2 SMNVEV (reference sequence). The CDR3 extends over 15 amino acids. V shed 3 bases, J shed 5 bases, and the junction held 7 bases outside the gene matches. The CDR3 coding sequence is TGTGCCAGCAGTTTCTCGGGACAGGGTAGGACTGAAGCTTTCTTT. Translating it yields CASSFSGQGRTEAFF.

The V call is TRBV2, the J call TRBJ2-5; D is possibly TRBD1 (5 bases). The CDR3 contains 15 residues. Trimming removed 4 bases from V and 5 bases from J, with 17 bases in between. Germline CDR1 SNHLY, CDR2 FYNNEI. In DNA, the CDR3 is TGTGCCAGCAGTGGGATCGGCAGGGAAGGGGAGACCCAGTACTTC. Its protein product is CASSGIGREGETQYF. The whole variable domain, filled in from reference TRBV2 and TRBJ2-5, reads EPEVTQTPSHQVTQMGQEVILRCVPISNHLYFYWYRQILGQKVEFLVSFYNNEISEKSEIFDDQFSVERPDGSNFTLKIRSTKLEDSAMYFCASSGIGREGETQYFGPGTRLLVL.

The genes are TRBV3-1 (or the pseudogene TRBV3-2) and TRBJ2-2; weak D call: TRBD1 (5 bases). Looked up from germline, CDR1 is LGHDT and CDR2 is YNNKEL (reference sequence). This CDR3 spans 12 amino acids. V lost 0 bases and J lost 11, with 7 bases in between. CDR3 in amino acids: CASSQDRAELFF. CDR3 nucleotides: TGTGCCAGCAGCCAAGACAGGGCTGAGCTGTTTTTT.

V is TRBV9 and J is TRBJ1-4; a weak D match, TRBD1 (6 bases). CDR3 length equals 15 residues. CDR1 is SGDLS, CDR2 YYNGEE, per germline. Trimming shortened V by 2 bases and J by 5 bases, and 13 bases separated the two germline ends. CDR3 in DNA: TGTGCCAGCAGCGTGTCGGGACACCGAAATGAAAAACTGTTTTTT. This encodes CASSVSGHRNEKLFF. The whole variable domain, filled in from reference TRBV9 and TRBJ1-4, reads DSGVTQTPKHLITATGQRVTLRCSPRSGDLSVYWYQQSLDQGLQFLIQYYNGEERAKGNILERFSAQQFPDLHSELNLSSLELGDSALYFCASSVSGHRNEKLFFGSGTQLSVL.

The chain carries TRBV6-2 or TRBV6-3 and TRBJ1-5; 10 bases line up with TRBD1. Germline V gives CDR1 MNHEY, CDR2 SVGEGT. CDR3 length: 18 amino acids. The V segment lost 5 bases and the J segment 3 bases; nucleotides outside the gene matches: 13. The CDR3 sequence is CASSPNPRGQGLNQPQHF. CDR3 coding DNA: TGTGCCAGCAGTCCCAATCCCAGGGGACAGGGGCTCAATCAGCCCCAGCATTTT.